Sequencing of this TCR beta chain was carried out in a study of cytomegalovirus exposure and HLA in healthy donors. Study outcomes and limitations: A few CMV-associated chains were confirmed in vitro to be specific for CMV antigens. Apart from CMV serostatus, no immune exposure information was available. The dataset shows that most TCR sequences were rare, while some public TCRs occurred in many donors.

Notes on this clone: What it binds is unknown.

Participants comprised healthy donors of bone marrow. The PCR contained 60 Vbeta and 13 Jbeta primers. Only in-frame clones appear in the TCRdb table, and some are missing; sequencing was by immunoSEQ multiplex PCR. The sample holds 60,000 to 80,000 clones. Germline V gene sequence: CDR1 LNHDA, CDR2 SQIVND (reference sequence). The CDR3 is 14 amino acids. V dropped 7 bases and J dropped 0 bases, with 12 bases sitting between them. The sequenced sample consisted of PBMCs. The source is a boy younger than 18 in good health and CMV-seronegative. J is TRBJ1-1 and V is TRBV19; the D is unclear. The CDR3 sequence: CASKWGELNTEAFF. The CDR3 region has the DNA TGTGCCAGTAAGTGGGGAGAACTGAACACTGAAGCTTTCTTT.